The T cell receptor beta chain described here comes from a study of identifying expanded T cells in peripheral blood. Whole-study findings and limits: Clone count variance between roughly two-week samples rose with total template count. Technical replicates showed approximately 1.2 changed clones; about 2 weeks roughly 16; four weeks 19.

Collection occurred without any documented infections or immune events in donors. TCRdb's table, derived via immunoSEQ multiplex PCR, lists solely in-frame clones and lacks some. The sample shows 100,000 to 150,000 clones, 84% of them seen only once. Worth noting for this clone: What it binds is not known.

V dropped 5 bases and J dropped 6; count of bases not matched to a gene: 9. Germline CDR1 SGHTA, CDR2 FQGNSA. CDR3 length: 15 residues. Sequencing was done on a sample of blood. This clonotype was obtained from a person aged 18-69 years in good health. The chain carries TRBV7-2 and TRBJ2-1, with 8 bases aligning to TRBD1. CDR3 protein: CASSILRDRTNEQFF. In DNA, the CDR3 is TGTGCCAGCAGCATCCTCCGGGACAGGACCAATGAGCAGTTCTTC.